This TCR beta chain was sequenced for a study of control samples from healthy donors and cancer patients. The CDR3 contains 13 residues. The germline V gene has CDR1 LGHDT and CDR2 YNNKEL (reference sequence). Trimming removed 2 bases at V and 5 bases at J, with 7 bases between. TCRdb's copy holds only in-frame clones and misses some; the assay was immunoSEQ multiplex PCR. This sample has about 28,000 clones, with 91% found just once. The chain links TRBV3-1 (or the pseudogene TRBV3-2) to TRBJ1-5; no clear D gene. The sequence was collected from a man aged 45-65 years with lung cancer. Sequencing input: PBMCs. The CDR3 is CASSQSSYQPQHF. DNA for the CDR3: TGTGCCAGCAGCCAAAGCAGCTATCAGCCCCAGCATTTT.